This is a list of T cell receptor beta chains from one sample in a study of shared clonotypes between healthy human individuals. Repertoires were generated with immunoSEQ multiplex PCR, while TCRdb's copy carries only in-frame clones and drops some. The sample shows a few hundred thousand clones, 60% to 80% of them seen only once. Sequencing was performed on memory CD4+ T cells sorted from blood. Source of these receptors: a man aged 25-40 years in good health. CDR3s include the opening cysteine and the closing phenylalanine or tryptophan. Fields, in order: D gene, J gene, V gene, clone size, CDR3 DNA, CDR3 protein. The D gene is left open where the match is weak. For some rows the clone size is stated as once, few or many, or as a class when expanded; others skip it.

D gene: -; J gene: TRBJ1-5; V gene: TRBV18; clone size: once; CDR3 DNA: TGTGCCAGCTCACCGAGCCACCCGTCGGGGGGAAACCGGGACACAAAGCAAAATCAGCCCCAGCATTTT; CDR3 protein: CASSPSHPSGGNRDTKQNQPQHF
D gene: TRBD2; J gene: TRBJ2-7; V gene: TRBV11-2; clone size: few; CDR3 DNA: TGTGCCAGCAGCGTACCGGGGTGGCGGGGGACCTACGAGCAGTACTTC; CDR3 protein: CASSVPGWRGTYEQYF
D gene: -; J gene: TRBJ2-7; V gene: TRBV25-1; clone size: -; CDR3 DNA: TGTGCCAGCAGTAGGTTGGGCTACGAGCAGTACTTC; CDR3 protein: CASSRLGYEQYF
D gene: -; J gene: TRBJ1-2; V gene: TRBV28; clone size: -; CDR3 DNA: TGTGCCAGCCCGGACCACACCTTC; CDR3 protein: CASPDHTF
D gene: -; J gene: TRBJ1-5; V gene: TRBV14; clone size: few; CDR3 DNA: TGTGCCAGCAGCCAGGGACTAAATCAGCCCCAGCATTTT; CDR3 protein: CASSQGLNQPQHF
D gene: -; J gene: TRBJ1-1; V gene: TRBV11-3; clone size: -; CDR3 DNA: TGTGCCAGCAGCACTATTTGGGACACTGAAGCTTTCTTT; CDR3 protein: CASSTIWDTEAFF
D gene: -; J gene: TRBJ1-1; V gene: TRBV11-3; clone size: once; CDR3 DNA: TGTGCCAGCAGCGAGGGACGTAACACTGAAGCTTTCTTT; CDR3 protein: CASSEGRNTEAFF
D gene: TRBD1; J gene: TRBJ2-5; V gene: TRBV19; clone size: -; CDR3 DNA: TGTGCCAGTAGTCCCGGGGACAGGGGGCACCAAGAGACCCAGTACTTC; CDR3 protein: CASSPGDRGHQETQYF
D gene: -; J gene: TRBJ2-7; V gene: TRBV5-1; clone size: -; CDR3 DNA: TGCGCCAGCAGCTTGCAGCCGAGAGCCTACGAGCAGTACTTC; CDR3 protein: CASSLQPRAYEQYF
D gene: -; J gene: TRBJ1-4; V gene: TRBV4-1; clone size: -; CDR3 DNA: TGCGCCAGCAGCCTCGGGACCCGGGACGACAATGAAAAACTGTTTTTT; CDR3 protein: CASSLGTRDDNEKLFF
D gene: TRBD2; J gene: TRBJ2-4; V gene: TRBV5-4; clone size: -; CDR3 DNA: TGTGCCAGCAGCGGAACACTAGCGGGAGGGCCCCTTGCCAAAAACATTCAGTACTTC; CDR3 protein: CASSGTLAGGPLAKNIQYF
D gene: TRBD2; J gene: TRBJ2-1; V gene: TRBV28; clone size: -; CDR3 DNA: TGTGCCAGCAGTCCCCTCGGGGGGAGCTACAATGAGCAGTTCTTC; CDR3 protein: CASSPLGGSYNEQFF
D gene: TRBD2; J gene: TRBJ2-3; V gene: TRBV5-1; clone size: once; CDR3 DNA: TGCGCCAGCAGCTTGAGTTCTTGGACTAGCGGGAGGACAGATACGCAGTATTTT; CDR3 protein: CASSLSSWTSGRTDTQYF
D gene: -; J gene: TRBJ2-1; V gene: TRBV20-1; clone size: -; CDR3 DNA: TGCAGTGCTAGTATGGCAGAGCAGTTCTTC; CDR3 protein: CSASMAEQFF
D gene: TRBD2; J gene: TRBJ2-3; V gene: TRBV18; clone size: -; CDR3 DNA: TGTGCCAGCTCACCACGGGAGGGCACCAGCACAGATACGCAGTATTTT; CDR3 protein: CASSPREGTSTDTQYF
D gene: TRBD2; J gene: TRBJ2-1; V gene: TRBV4-2; clone size: -; CDR3 DNA: TGTGCCAGCAGCCCAAGGACTAGCGGGACCTACAATGAGCAGTTCTTC; CDR3 protein: CASSPRTSGTYNEQFF
D gene: -; J gene: TRBJ2-3; V gene: TRBV6-1; clone size: -; CDR3 DNA: TGTGCCAGCAGTGAAATTGGGAGGAGGGCGCACACAGATACGCAGTATTTT; CDR3 protein: CASSEIGRRAHTDTQYF
D gene: -; J gene: TRBJ2-7; V gene: TRBV4-1; clone size: -; CDR3 DNA: TGCGCCAGCAGCCAAGATGGCCCCCAGGGAACCCTCTCCTACGAGCAGTACTTC; CDR3 protein: CASSQDGPQGTLSYEQYF
D gene: TRBD2; J gene: TRBJ2-5; V gene: TRBV11-3; clone size: -; CDR3 DNA: TGTGCCAGCAGCCCCGGGGGGGCTCAAGAGACCCAGTACTTC; CDR3 protein: CASSPGGAQETQYF
D gene: -; J gene: TRBJ2-6; V gene: TRBV9; clone size: few; CDR3 DNA: TGTGCCAGCAGCGTAGCTAGAATCTCTGGGGCCAACGTCCTGACTTTC; CDR3 protein: CASSVARISGANVLTF
D gene: -; J gene: TRBJ2-3; V gene: TRBV5-1; clone size: -; CDR3 DNA: TGCGCCAGCAGCTTGTCCCCGATTAGCACAGATACGCAGTATTTT; CDR3 protein: CASSLSPISTDTQYF
D gene: -; J gene: TRBJ2-6; V gene: TRBV10-3; clone size: -; CDR3 DNA: TGTGCCATCAGTGAGTCTGCTGGCGGAGCGTCTGGGGCCAACGTCCTGACTTTC; CDR3 protein: CAISESAGGASGANVLTF
D gene: -; J gene: TRBJ2-7; V gene: TRBV7-2; clone size: -; CDR3 DNA: TGTGCCAGCAGCTTATCACCAGGGCGATACGAGCAGTACTTC; CDR3 protein: CASSLSPGRYEQYF
D gene: -; J gene: TRBJ1-3; V gene: TRBV28; clone size: -; CDR3 DNA: TGTGCCAGCAGCCACCGGGTGGGGTCCTCTGGAAACACCATATATTTT; CDR3 protein: CASSHRVGSSGNTIYF
D gene: -; J gene: TRBJ2-1; V gene: TRBV25-1; clone size: -; CDR3 DNA: TGTGCCAGCAAAGATACCAGCTCCCTCGGTGAGCAGTTCTTC; CDR3 protein: CASKDTSSLGEQFF
D gene: -; J gene: TRBJ1-5; V gene: TRBV10-3; clone size: -; CDR3 DNA: TGTGCCATCAGAGATGGGGATCAGCCCCAGCATTTT; CDR3 protein: CAIRDGDQPQHF
D gene: -; J gene: TRBJ2-7; V gene: TRBV12-5; clone size: -; CDR3 DNA: TGTGCTAGTGGTCACCGGGGCGCCGCCTACGAGCAGTACTTC; CDR3 protein: CASGHRGAAYEQYF
D gene: TRBD1; J gene: TRBJ2-7; V gene: TRBV18; clone size: -; CDR3 DNA: TGTGCCAGCTCACCGCCCTCCGGACAGGGATCTTTCGAGCAGTACTTC; CDR3 protein: CASSPPSGQGSFEQYF
D gene: -; J gene: TRBJ2-5; V gene: TRBV5-1; clone size: -; CDR3 DNA: TGCGCCAGCAGCCTTCTCCGCCAGGAGACCCAGTACTTC; CDR3 protein: CASSLLRQETQYF
D gene: -; J gene: TRBJ2-7; V gene: TRBV28; clone size: -; CDR3 DNA: TGTGCCAGCAGTTTATCAGGTGTATCCTACGAGCAGTACTTC; CDR3 protein: CASSLSGVSYEQYF
D gene: TRBD2; J gene: TRBJ2-1; V gene: TRBV2; clone size: -; CDR3 DNA: TGTGCCAGCAGTGGGACTAGCGGGAGCTTTTACAATGAGCAGTTCTTC; CDR3 protein: CASSGTSGSFYNEQFF
D gene: -; J gene: TRBJ2-6; V gene: TRBV30; clone size: once; CDR3 DNA: TGTGCGGCAACTAGCTCTGGGGCCAACGTCCTGACTTTC; CDR3 protein: CAATSSGANVLTF
D gene: -; J gene: TRBJ2-1; V gene: TRBV21-1; clone size: few; CDR3 DNA: TGTGCCAGCAGCAAGTCCAGAGACTTCAGCTCCTACAATGAGCAGTTCTTC; CDR3 protein: CASSKSRDFSSYNEQFF
D gene: TRBD2; J gene: TRBJ2-2; V gene: TRBV27; clone size: few; CDR3 DNA: TGTGCCAGTGGATTTGCGGGAGTACACGGGACCGGGGAGCTGTTTTTT; CDR3 protein: CASGFAGVHGTGELFF
D gene: TRBD1; J gene: TRBJ2-5; V gene: TRBV7-2; clone size: -; CDR3 DNA: TGTGCCAGCAGCTTTGACAGGGGCGAGACCCAGTACTTC; CDR3 protein: CASSFDRGETQYF
D gene: -; J gene: TRBJ2-3; V gene: TRBV5-1; clone size: -; CDR3 DNA: TGCGCCAGCAGCTTGTTAGATACGCAGTATTTT; CDR3 protein: CASSLLDTQYF
D gene: -; J gene: TRBJ2-3; V gene: TRBV11-3; clone size: once; CDR3 DNA: TGTGCCAGCAGCACCGCCAGGGGAACAGATACGCAGTATTTT; CDR3 protein: CASSTARGTDTQYF
D gene: -; J gene: TRBJ2-7; V gene: TRBV5-1; clone size: -; CDR3 DNA: TGCGCCAGCAGCTTGGTAGGGGATTACTACGAGCAGTACTTC; CDR3 protein: CASSLVGDYYEQYF
D gene: TRBD1; J gene: TRBJ2-7; V gene: TRBV4-1; clone size: -; CDR3 DNA: TGCGCCAGCAGCCAAAGGGTTGACAGGGGCGATTACGAGCAGTACTTC; CDR3 protein: CASSQRVDRGDYEQYF
D gene: -; J gene: TRBJ2-3; V gene: TRBV18; clone size: -; CDR3 DNA: TGTGCCAGCTCACCATTAAGACACTCAGCTAGCACAGATACGCAGTATTTT; CDR3 protein: CASSPLRHSASTDTQYF
D gene: -; J gene: TRBJ2-3; V gene: TRBV19; clone size: once; CDR3 DNA: TGTGCCAGTGGTAGGGGGGGGATCACAGATACGCAGTATTTT; CDR3 protein: CASGRGGITDTQYF
D gene: -; J gene: TRBJ1-2; V gene: TRBV7-2; clone size: -; CDR3 DNA: TGTGCCAGCAGCTTAGTTCAAAACTATGGCTACACCTTC; CDR3 protein: CASSLVQNYGYTF
D gene: TRBD1; J gene: TRBJ1-5; V gene: TRBV19; clone size: -; CDR3 DNA: TGCAATGGAGGGGGCCCCGGGCCCCAGCATTTT; CDR3 protein: CNGGGPGPQHF
D gene: -; J gene: TRBJ2-3; V gene: TRBV7-2; clone size: -; CDR3 DNA: TGTGCCAGCAGCTTATACGGGTCCGACACAGATACGCAGTATTTT; CDR3 protein: CASSLYGSDTDTQYF
D gene: -; J gene: TRBJ2-4; V gene: TRBV10-3; clone size: few; CDR3 DNA: TGTGCCATCAGTGAGTCGAGGGGTATGGGTAACATTCAGTACTTC; CDR3 protein: CAISESRGMGNIQYF
D gene: -; J gene: TRBJ2-2; V gene: TRBV28; clone size: -; CDR3 DNA: TGTGCCAGCAGTTTACCCCGTCCCCTGGGGACCGGGGAGCTGTTTTTT; CDR3 protein: CASSLPRPLGTGELFF
D gene: TRBD2; J gene: TRBJ2-5; V gene: TRBV2; clone size: -; CDR3 DNA: TGTGCCAGCAGTGTTTCGAGCGGGAGGGCCGGGATGACGGGAGAGACCCAGTACTTC; CDR3 protein: CASSVSSGRAGMTGETQYF
D gene: -; J gene: TRBJ2-3; V gene: TRBV7-2; clone size: -; CDR3 DNA: TGTGCCAGCAGCCCCGACCGGGGGAGGGATACGCAGTATTTT; CDR3 protein: CASSPDRGRDTQYF
D gene: TRBD1; J gene: TRBJ1-1; V gene: TRBV4-1; clone size: -; CDR3 DNA: TGCGCCAGCAGCCAAGAACCGGACAGGCACACTGAAGCTTTCTTT; CDR3 protein: CASSQEPDRHTEAFF
D gene: -; J gene: TRBJ2-6; V gene: TRBV25-1; clone size: once; CDR3 DNA: TGTGCCAGCCGCTGGGGGGCCAACGTCCTGACTTTC; CDR3 protein: CASRWGANVLTF